Below are 15 T cell receptor beta chains sequenced from a single sample in a study of blood T cell repertoires in COVID-19. This table comes from immunoSEQ multiplex PCR, and its TCRdb copy is limited to in-frame clones, with some not included. This table has 360,000 or so clones, approximately 89% appearing once. The sequencing sample was made of peripheral blood. Receptor source: an older woman with COVID-19, enrolled during active disease.

The chain combines TRBV10-3 with TRBJ2-5; 8 bases line up with TRBD1. V shed 6 bases, J shed 4 bases, and the junction held 7 bases outside the gene matches. CDR1 is ENHRY, CDR2 SYGVKD, per germline. The CDR3 has 14 amino acids. The CDR3 sequence is CAISNGQGGETQYF. CDR3 nucleotides: TGTGCCATCAGCAACGGACAGGGCGGAGAGACCCAGTACTTC.

This chain links TRBV14 with TRBJ1-5; 9 nucleotides match TRBD1. CDR1 and CDR2 (germline): SGHDN, FVKESK. This CDR3 region has 18 residues. The trim removed 6 bases at V and 7 bases at J, leaving 19 bases unmatched. For the CDR3, the DNA is TGTGCCAGCAGAAAGAGCAGAAGCTCGGGACAGGGCGGCCAGCCCCAGCATTTT. As protein: CASRKSRSSGQGGQPQHF.

This chain connects TRBV7-9 to TRBJ1-2; D is perhaps TRBD1 (5 bases). The CDR3 covers 16 residues. Germline CDR1 and CDR2: SEHNR and FQNEAQ (reference sequence). The V end lost 1 base, the J end lost 6 bases, and 18 bases lay between the germline ends. Here the CDR3 reads CASSLGGEAGENGYTF. The DNA of the CDR3 is TGTGCCAGCAGCTTAGGGGGGGAGGCCGGAGAGAATGGCTACACCTTC.

This clone appeared a single time. The chain has TRBV7-8 and TRBJ1-2, with D tentatively TRBD1 (6 bases). The V end was cut by 4 bases, the J end by 4 bases, with 22 bases between. The CDR3 consists of 17 residues. The germline CDR1 and CDR2 sequences are SGHVS and FQNEAQ. The CDR3 DNA sequence: TGTGCCAGCAGCTCCCGACAGGAGCGCTCACTTAGCTATGGCTACACCTTC. The encoded protein is CASSSRQERSLSYGYTF.

The chain carries TRBV24-1 and TRBJ1-2; 7 nucleotides agree with TRBD1. Looked up from germline, CDR1 is KGHDR and CDR2 is SFDVKD. CDR3 length: 15 amino acids. Germline trimming cut 5 bases from V and 2 bases from J; bases unmatched to any gene: 7. CDR3 region: CATSASGTANYGYTF. DNA of the CDR3: TGTGCCACCAGTGCATCCGGGACAGCAAACTATGGCTACACCTTC.

The chain combines TRBV6-6 with TRBJ1-2; 11 bases agree with TRBD1. The CDR3 runs to 14 residues. Germline assignment: CDR1 MNHNY and CDR2 SVGAGI (reference sequence). V was pared by 6 bases and J by 5 bases, with 5 bases of the junction left unmatched. This chain's CDR3 is CASRVGQGAYGYTF. CDR3 DNA sequence: TGTGCCAGCAGGGTAGGACAGGGGGCGTATGGCTACACCTTC.

The V and J genes are TRBV6-5 and TRBJ1-4, with D hard to call. Between the trimmed V and J ends, which lost 10 bases and 4 bases, there was a span of 13 bases. CDR3 size: 13 residues. Germline CDR1 and CDR2: MNHEY and SVGAGI. The CDR3: CATLMGLNEKLFF. The CDR3 bases are TGTGCCACCCTTATGGGCCTTAATGAAAAACTGTTTTTT.

The gene calls are TRBV10-2 and TRBJ1-5; the D is unclear. The CDR3 is made up of 14 amino acids. The germline V gene has CDR1 WSHSY and CDR2 SAAADI. Trimming took off 2 bases at V and 1 base at J, with 6 bases between the two ends. CDR3 sequence: CASSESDSNQPQHF. The DNA for the CDR3 is TGCGCCAGCAGTGAGAGCGACAGCAATCAGCCCCAGCATTTT.

This clone was recorded once. The CDR3 sequence is CASSRAGQGTRNTEAFF. The CDR3 nucleotides are TGTGCCAGCAGCCGCGCGGGACAGGGGACGAGGAACACTGAAGCTTTCTTT. This chain links TRBV4-2 with TRBJ1-1; TRBD1 matches 10 bases. Losses at the gene ends were 4 bases for V and 1 base for J; bases not matched to a gene: 9. This CDR3 region has 17 residues. Germline-derived CDR1 and CDR2 are LGHNA and YNFKEQ.

This clone was seen a single time. At one end, the junction sequence differs from germline, possibly due to a read error. This chain connects TRBV30 to TRBJ1-6; tentatively, D is TRBD1 (6 bases). Germline V gives CDR1 GTSNPN, CDR2 SVGIG (reference sequence). This CDR3 is built from 15 residues. DNA for the CDR3: TGTGCCTGGAGTGGGCCCGGACAGAGAAATTCACCCCTTCACTTT. It encodes CAWSGPGQRNSPLHF. The full variable domain, completed using reference TRBV30 and TRBJ1-6, is SQTIHQWPATLVQPVGSPLSLECTVEGTSNPNLYWYRQAAGRGLQLLFYSVGIGQISSEVPQNLSASRPQDRQFILSSKKLLLSDSGFYLCAWSGPGQRNSPLHFGNGTRLTVT.

The chain couples TRBV19 to TRBJ1-6; 9 bases match TRBD1. CDR1 and CDR2 from the germline V gene are LNHDA and SQIVND (reference sequence). The CDR3 has 15 residues. V trimming: 5 bases; J trimming: 8 bases; junction bases outside the gene matches: 7. The CDR3 sequence: CASSLTDRGYSPLHF. The CDR3 DNA follows: TGTGCCAGTAGTCTAACGGACAGGGGATATTCACCCCTCCACTTT.

This clone was recorded a few times. The genes are TRBV28 and TRBJ1-1; 8 bases fit TRBD1. V lost 7 bases to trimming and J lost 1 base; unmatched junction nucleotides: 11. Germline assignment: CDR1 MDHEN and CDR2 SYDVKM. This CDR3 spans 16 amino acids. The CDR3 region is CASTRTPGTGNTEAFF. In DNA form, the CDR3 reads TGTGCCAGCACTCGTACCCCCGGGACAGGGAACACTGAAGCTTTCTTT. The whole variable domain, remainder taken from reference TRBV28 and TRBJ1-1, is DVKVTQSSRYLVKRTGEKVFLECVQDMDHENMFWYRQDPGLGLRLIYFSYDVKMKEKGDIPEGYSVSREKKERFSLILESASTNQTSMYLCASTRTPGTGNTEAFFGQGTRLTVV.

This chain links TRBV4-1 with TRBJ2-7; D is perhaps TRBD2 (5 bases). Germline V CDR1 and CDR2: MGHRA, YSYEKL. CDR3 length equals 16 residues. Trimming took off 1 base at V and 9 bases at J, with 22 bases between the two ends. Here the CDR3 DNA reads TGCGCCAGCAGCCAAGGGTTCTCAGCGGTCTCGATGGGGCAGTACTTC. Amino acids: CASSQGFSAVSMGQYF.

The chain has TRBV18 and TRBJ2-7; tentative D call: TRBD2 (5 bases). The CDR3 totals 14 residues. The V end was cut by 2 bases, the J end by 5 bases, with 13 bases between. Germline CDR1 reads KGHSH; CDR2 reads LQKENI. The CDR3 spells CASSPNEGVDEQYF. In DNA form, the CDR3 reads TGTGCCAGCTCACCAAATGAGGGAGTTGACGAGCAGTACTTC.

The chain employs TRBV2 and TRBJ1-5; D unresolved. This CDR3 contains 18 residues. The V end lost 0 bases, the J end lost 6 bases, and 21 bases lay between the germline ends. Per the germline V gene, CDR1 is SNHLY and CDR2 is FYNNEI. The chain's CDR3 is CASSEALWTARSGQPQHF. Written as DNA, the CDR3 is TGTGCCAGCAGTGAAGCGCTTTGGACTGCGAGATCGGGTCAGCCCCAGCATTTT.